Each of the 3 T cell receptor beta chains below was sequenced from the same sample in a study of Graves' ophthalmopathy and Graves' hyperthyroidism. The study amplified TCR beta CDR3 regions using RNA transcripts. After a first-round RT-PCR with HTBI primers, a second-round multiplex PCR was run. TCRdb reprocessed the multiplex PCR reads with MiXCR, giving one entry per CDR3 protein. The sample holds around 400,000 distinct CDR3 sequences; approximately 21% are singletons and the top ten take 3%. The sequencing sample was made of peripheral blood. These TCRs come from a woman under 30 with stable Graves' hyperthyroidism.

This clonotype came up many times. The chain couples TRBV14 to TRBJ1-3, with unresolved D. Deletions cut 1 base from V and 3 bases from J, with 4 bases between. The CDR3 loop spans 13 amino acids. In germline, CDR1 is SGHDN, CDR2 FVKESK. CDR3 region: CASSQVFGNTIYF. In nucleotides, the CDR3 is TGTGCCAGCAGCCAAGTATTTGGAAACACCATATATTTT.

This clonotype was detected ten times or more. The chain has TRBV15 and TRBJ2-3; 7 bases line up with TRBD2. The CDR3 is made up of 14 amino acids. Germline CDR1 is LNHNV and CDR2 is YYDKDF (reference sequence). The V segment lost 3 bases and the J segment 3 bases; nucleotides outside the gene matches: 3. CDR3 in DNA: TGTGCCACCAGCAGCGGCGGGAGAACAGATACGCAGTATTTT. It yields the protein CATSSGGRTDTQYF.

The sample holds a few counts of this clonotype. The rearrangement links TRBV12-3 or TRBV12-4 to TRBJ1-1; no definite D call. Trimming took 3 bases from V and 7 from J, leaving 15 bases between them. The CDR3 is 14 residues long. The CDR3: CASSLGRGGVEAFF. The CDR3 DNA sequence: TGTGCCAGCAGTTTGGGGAGAGGTGGGGTTGAAGCTTTCTTT.